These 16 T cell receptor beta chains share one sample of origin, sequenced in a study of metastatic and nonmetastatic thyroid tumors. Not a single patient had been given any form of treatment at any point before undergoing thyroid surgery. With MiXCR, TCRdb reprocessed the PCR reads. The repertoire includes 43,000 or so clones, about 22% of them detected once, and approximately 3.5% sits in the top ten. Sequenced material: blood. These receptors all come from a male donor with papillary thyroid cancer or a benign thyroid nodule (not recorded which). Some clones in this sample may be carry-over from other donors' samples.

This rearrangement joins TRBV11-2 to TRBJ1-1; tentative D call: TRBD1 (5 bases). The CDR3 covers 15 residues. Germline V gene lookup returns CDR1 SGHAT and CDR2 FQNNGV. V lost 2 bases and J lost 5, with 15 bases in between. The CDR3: CASSLSGVAGTEAFF. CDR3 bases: TGTGCCAGCAGCTTATCGGGGGTGGCAGGGACTGAAGCTTTCTTT.

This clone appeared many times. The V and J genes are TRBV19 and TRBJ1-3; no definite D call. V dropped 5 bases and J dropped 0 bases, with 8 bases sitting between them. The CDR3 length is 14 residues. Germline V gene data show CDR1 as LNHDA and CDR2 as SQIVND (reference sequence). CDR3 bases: TGTGCCAGTAGTCTAAGAAACTCTGGAAACACCATATATTTT. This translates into CASSLRNSGNTIYF.

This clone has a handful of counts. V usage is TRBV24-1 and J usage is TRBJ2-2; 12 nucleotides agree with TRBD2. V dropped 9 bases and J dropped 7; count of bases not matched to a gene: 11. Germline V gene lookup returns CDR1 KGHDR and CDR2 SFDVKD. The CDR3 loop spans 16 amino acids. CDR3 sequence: CATGNRLAGEDGELFF. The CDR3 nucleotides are TGTGCCACCGGGAACCGACTAGCGGGAGAAGACGGGGAGCTGTTTTTT.

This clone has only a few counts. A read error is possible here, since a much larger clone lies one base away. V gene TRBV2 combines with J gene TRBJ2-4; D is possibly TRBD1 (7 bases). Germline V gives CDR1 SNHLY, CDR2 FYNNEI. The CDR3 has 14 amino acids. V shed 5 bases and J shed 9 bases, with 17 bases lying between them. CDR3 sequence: CASSWDSKGGIQYF. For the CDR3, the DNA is TGTGCCAGCAGTTGGGACAGCAAGGGAGGCATTCAGTACTTC.

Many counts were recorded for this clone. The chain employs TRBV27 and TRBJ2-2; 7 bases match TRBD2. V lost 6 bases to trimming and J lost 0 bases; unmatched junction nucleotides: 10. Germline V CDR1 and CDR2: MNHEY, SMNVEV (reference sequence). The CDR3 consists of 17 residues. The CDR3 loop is CASSVPAGASNTGELFF. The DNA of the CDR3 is TGTGCCAGCAGCGTACCTGCGGGAGCCTCGAACACCGGGGAGCTGTTTTTT.

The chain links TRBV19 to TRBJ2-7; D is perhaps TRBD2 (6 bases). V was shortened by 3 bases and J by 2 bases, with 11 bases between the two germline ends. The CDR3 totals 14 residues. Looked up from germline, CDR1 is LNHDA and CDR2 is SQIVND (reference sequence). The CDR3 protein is CASSMGGTAYEQYF. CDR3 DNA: TGTGCCAGTAGTATGGGCGGGACGGCCTACGAGCAGTACTTC.

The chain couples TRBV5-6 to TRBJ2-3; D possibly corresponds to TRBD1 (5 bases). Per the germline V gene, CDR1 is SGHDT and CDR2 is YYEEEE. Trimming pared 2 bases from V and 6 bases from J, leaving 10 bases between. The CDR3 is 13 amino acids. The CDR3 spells CASSFMGRDTQYF. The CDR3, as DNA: TGTGCCAGCAGCTTCATGGGGCGGGATACGCAGTATTTT.

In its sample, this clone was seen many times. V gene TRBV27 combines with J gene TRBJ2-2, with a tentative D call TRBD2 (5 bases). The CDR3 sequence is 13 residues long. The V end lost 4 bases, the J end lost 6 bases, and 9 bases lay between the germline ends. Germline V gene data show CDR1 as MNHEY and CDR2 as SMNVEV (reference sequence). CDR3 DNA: TGTGCCAGCAGTTCCCAACTAGCCGGGGAGCTGTTTTTT. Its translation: CASSSQLAGELFF.

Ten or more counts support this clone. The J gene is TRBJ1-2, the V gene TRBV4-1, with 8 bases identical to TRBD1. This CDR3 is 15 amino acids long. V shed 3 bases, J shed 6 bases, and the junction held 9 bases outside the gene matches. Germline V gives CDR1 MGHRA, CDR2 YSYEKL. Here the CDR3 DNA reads TGCGCCAGCAGCCACCCCTCACAGGGGGTGCATGGCTACACCTTC. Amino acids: CASSHPSQGVHGYTF.

The CDR3 spells CASSQDRGSGANVLTF. In DNA form, the CDR3 reads TGCGCCAGCAGCCAAGATAGAGGGTCTGGGGCCAACGTCCTGACTTTC. The chain recombines TRBV4-1 with TRBJ2-6; D perhaps matches TRBD2 (5 bases). The V end lost 0 bases, the J end lost 1 base, and 7 bases lay between the germline ends. Per germline, CDR1 MGHRA and CDR2 YSYEKL. The CDR3 contains 16 residues.

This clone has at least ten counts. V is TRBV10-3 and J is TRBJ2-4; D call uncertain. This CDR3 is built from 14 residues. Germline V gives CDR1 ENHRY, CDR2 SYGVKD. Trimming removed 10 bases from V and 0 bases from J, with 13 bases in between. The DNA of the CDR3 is TGTGCCAAGTTTGCCACCTCAGCCAAAAACATTCAGTACTTC. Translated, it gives CAKFATSAKNIQYF.

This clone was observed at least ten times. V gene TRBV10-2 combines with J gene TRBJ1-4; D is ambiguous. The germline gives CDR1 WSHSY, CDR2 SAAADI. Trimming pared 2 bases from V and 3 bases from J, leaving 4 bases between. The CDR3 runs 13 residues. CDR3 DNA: TGCGCCAGCAGTGAGACCTCTAATGAAAAACTGTTTTTT. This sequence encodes CASSETSNEKLFF.

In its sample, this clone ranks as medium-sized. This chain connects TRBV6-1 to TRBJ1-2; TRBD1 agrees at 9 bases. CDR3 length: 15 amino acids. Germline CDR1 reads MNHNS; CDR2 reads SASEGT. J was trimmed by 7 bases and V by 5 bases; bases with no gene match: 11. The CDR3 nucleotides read TGTGCCAGCAGTCCTCCGGGACAGGGAGTGAGTGGCTACACCTTC. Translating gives CASSPPGQGVSGYTF.

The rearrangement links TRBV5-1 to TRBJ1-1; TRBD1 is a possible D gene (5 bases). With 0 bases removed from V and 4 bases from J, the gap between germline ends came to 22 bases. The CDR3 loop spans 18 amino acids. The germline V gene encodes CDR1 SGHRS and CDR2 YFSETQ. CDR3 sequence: CASSLDWSSGIRGTEAFF. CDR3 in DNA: TGCGCCAGCAGCTTGGATTGGTCTTCGGGGATAAGGGGCACTGAAGCTTTCTTT.

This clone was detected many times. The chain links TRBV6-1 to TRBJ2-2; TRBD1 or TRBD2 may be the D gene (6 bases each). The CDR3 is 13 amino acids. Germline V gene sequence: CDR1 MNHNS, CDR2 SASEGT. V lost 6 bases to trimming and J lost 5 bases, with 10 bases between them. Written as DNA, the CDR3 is TGTGCCAGCAGATGGGGGGCAACCGGGGAGCTGTTTTTT. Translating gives CASRWGATGELFF.

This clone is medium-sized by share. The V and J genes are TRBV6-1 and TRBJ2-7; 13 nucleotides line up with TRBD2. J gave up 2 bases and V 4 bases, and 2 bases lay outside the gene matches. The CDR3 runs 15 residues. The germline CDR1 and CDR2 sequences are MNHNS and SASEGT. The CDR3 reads CASSVGLAGAYEQYF. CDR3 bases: TGTGCCAGCAGTGTAGGACTAGCGGGAGCCTACGAGCAGTACTTC.